This is a list of T cell receptor beta chains from one sample in a study of T cell repertoires in aging, cancer and after chemotherapy. MiXCR, run by TCRdb on the multiplex PCR reads, gives a single entry per CDR3 protein. The top ten hold 3.3% of the sample, which has about 8,700 distinct CDR3 sequences, about 30% seen once. Sequencing was performed on blood. The receptors were gathered from a human donor in good health. CDR3s include the opening cysteine and the closing phenylalanine or tryptophan. D genes are given only for firm matches. Some rows mark clone size as missing; the rest say once, few, many or name a class of expanded clone.

CDR3 protein	CDR3 DNA	V gene	J gene	D gene	clone size
CASSLAAWGGNLTQYF	TGTGCCAGCAGCTTGGCCGCTTGGGGCGGCAACTTGACCCAGTACTTC	TRBV5-4	TRBJ2-5	-	-
CAWSVVKSRLAILNTQYF	TGTGCCTGGAGTGTAGTCAAGTCAAGACTAGCAATATTGAATACGCAGTATTTT	TRBV30	TRBJ2-3	TRBD2	-
CASSEKGSVKQFF	TGTGCCAGCAGTGAAAAAGGATCTGTTAAGCAGTTCTTC	TRBV6-1	TRBJ2-1	-	few
CASRIQEKLFF	TGTGCCAGCAGGATACAGGAAAAACTGTTTTTT	TRBV28	TRBJ1-4	-	-
CASSLMGPAFF	TGTGCCAGCAGTTTGATGGGACCGGCTTTCTTT	TRBV12-3/TRBV12-4	TRBJ1-1	-	-
CASSQIGTAGANVLTF	TGTGCCAGCAGCCAAATAGGGACAGCGGGGGCCAACGTCCTGACTTTC	TRBV5-6	TRBJ2-6	TRBD1	-
CASSKGGEGAKKLFF	TGTGCCAGCAGTAAAGGGGGGGAAGGGGCTAAGAAACTGTTTTTT	TRBV7-3	TRBJ1-4	-	-
CASSKEGRITQNEQYF	TGTGCCAGCAGCAAAGAAGGTCGAATTACCCAGAACGAGCAGTACTTC	TRBV7-2	TRBJ2-7	-	-
CASSLHRDSPLHF	TGTGCCAGCAGTTTACACAGGGATTCACCCCTCCACTTT	TRBV6-5	TRBJ1-6	-	few
CASSLMSSSGNTIYF	TGCGCCAGCAGCTTGATGAGTAGCTCTGGAAACACCATATATTTT	TRBV5-1	TRBJ1-3	-	-
CASSLRQGRAGELFF	TGTGCCAGCAGCTTAAGACAGGGTCGGGCCGGGGAGCTGTTTTTT	TRBV5-1	TRBJ2-2	TRBD1	-
CASRGLSSYEQYF	TGTGCCAGCAGGGGGCTTTCATCCTACGAGCAGTACTTC	TRBV6-5	TRBJ2-7	-	few
CASSAGPHYGYTF	TGTGCCAGCAGCGCGGGACCCCACTATGGCTACACCTTC	TRBV6-4	TRBJ1-2	-	-
CASSPFLAVTSYNEQFF	TGTGCCAGCAGTCCATTCTTAGCGGTTACTTCCTACAATGAGCAGTTCTTC	TRBV27	TRBJ2-1	-	few
CASSPRLGKETQYF	TGTGCCAGCAGTCCCCGACTGGGGAAAGAGACCCAGTACTTC	TRBV27	TRBJ2-5	-	-
CASGQGPYNEQFF	TGTGCCAGTGGACAGGGGCCCTACAATGAGCAGTTCTTC	TRBV7-4	TRBJ2-1	TRBD1	-
CASSYGKAHEKLFF	TGTGCCAGCAGCTACGGCAAGGCACATGAAAAACTGTTTTTT	TRBV12-3/TRBV12-4	TRBJ1-4	-	-
CAWRTGSYNEQFF	TGTGCCTGGCGGACAGGGTCCTACAATGAGCAGTTCTTC	TRBV30	TRBJ2-1	TRBD1	medium-sized
CASSGTGRNEAFF	TGTGCCAGCAGTGGGACGGGGCGGAATGAAGCTTTCTTT	TRBV6-5	TRBJ1-1	-	-
CRAKGGNEQFF	TGCAGGGCTAAGGGGGGAAATGAGCAGTTCTTC	TRBV20-1	TRBJ2-1	-	few
CSVAGKSGANVLTF	TGCAGCGTAGCGGGGAAATCTGGGGCCAACGTCCTGACTTTC	TRBV29-1	TRBJ2-6	TRBD2	medium-sized
CSARLPGLAGKEETQYF	TGCAGTGCTAGACTTCCTGGACTAGCGGGGAAAGAAGAGACCCAGTACTTC	TRBV20-1	TRBJ2-5	TRBD2	-
CSVSHGASEQYF	TGCAGCGTTTCTCATGGGGCCTCCGAGCAGTACTTC	TRBV29-1	TRBJ2-7	-	medium-sized
CASRVLGRDGYTF	TGTGCCTCCAGGGTGTTGGGGAGGGATGGCTACACCTTC	TRBV30	TRBJ1-2	-	-
CASASVRDQETQYF	TGTGCCAGCGCTTCTGTGCGGGACCAAGAGACCCAGTACTTC	TRBV7-9	TRBJ2-5	-	medium-sized
CASTKRSLAYNEQFF	TGTGCCAGCACCAAGCGGAGCCTCGCCTACAATGAGCAGTTCTTC	TRBV5-4	TRBJ2-1	-	few
CASSPSRGDRARQPQHF	TGTGCCAGTAGCCCATCTAGGGGGGACAGGGCTAGGCAGCCCCAGCATTTT	TRBV19	TRBJ1-5	TRBD1	-
CAWSTRTGGYGNTIYF	TGTGCCTGGAGTACCCGGACAGGGGGTTATGGAAACACCATATATTTT	TRBV30	TRBJ1-3	TRBD1	-
CSAREGTGTYEQYF	TGCAGTGCTAGAGAAGGGACAGGGACCTACGAGCAGTACTTC	TRBV20-1	TRBJ2-7	TRBD1	medium-sized
CASSALTGNYGYTF	TGTGCCAGCAGTGCCCTGACAGGGAACTATGGCTACACCTTC	TRBV12-3/TRBV12-4	TRBJ1-2	TRBD1	-
CASRLAGNVETQYF	TGTGCCAGCAGGCTAGCGGGAAATGTTGAGACCCAGTACTTC	TRBV28	TRBJ2-5	TRBD2	few
CSASQVGSNQPQHF	TGCAGTGCTTCCCAAGTGGGTAGCAATCAGCCCCAGCATTTT	TRBV20-1	TRBJ1-5	-	medium-sized
CAWSGRTGAYEQYF	TGTGCCTGGAGTGGCAGGACAGGGGCGTACGAGCAGTACTTC	TRBV30	TRBJ2-7	TRBD1	-
CASSFGQVRLRTYNEQFF	TGTGCCAGCAGCTTCGGACAGGTCCGACTACGGACCTACAATGAGCAGTTCTTC	TRBV7-6	TRBJ2-1	TRBD1	-
CSASRQGTGELFF	TGCAGTGCTAGTCGGCAGGGCACCGGGGAGCTGTTTTTT	TRBV20-1	TRBJ2-2	-	few
CASSPRGRVTDTQYF	TGTGCCAGCAGCCCTAGAGGCAGGGTCACAGATACGCAGTATTTT	TRBV6-5	TRBJ2-3	-	few
CASSETGGDNQPQHF	TGTGCCAGCAGTGAAACAGGGGGGGACAATCAGCCCCAGCATTTT	TRBV6-4	TRBJ1-5	TRBD1	few
CASSWGQGDYGYTF	TGTGCCAGCAGCTGGGGACAGGGGGACTATGGCTACACCTTC	TRBV12-3/TRBV12-4	TRBJ1-2	TRBD1	-
CASSLDRGNYGYTF	TGCGCCAGCAGCTTGGACAGGGGAAACTATGGCTACACCTTC	TRBV5-1	TRBJ1-2	TRBD1	few
CASSIGVPDTQYF	TGTGCCAGTAGTATTGGGGTTCCAGATACGCAGTATTTT	TRBV19	TRBJ2-3	-	-
CASARTGHSYEQYF	TGTGCCAGCGCCCGGACAGGCCACTCCTACGAGCAGTACTTC	TRBV27	TRBJ2-7	TRBD1	-
CASRLAGVRETQYF	TGTGCCAGCAGACTAGCGGGAGTGAGGGAGACCCAGTACTTC	TRBV6-5	TRBJ2-5	TRBD2	few
CASSLVFGFGNTIYF	TGTGCCAGCAGCTTAGTTTTTGGGTTCGGAAACACCATATATTTT	TRBV7-2	TRBJ1-3	-	once